The 2 T cell receptor beta chains given below trace back to one sample, sequenced in a study of PD-1 blockade in classical Hodgkin lymphoma. Relapses following autologous stem cell transplantation were seen in all patients, with brentuximab vedotin exposure varying. Sequenced by immunoSEQ multiplex PCR; TCRdb stores in-frame clones only, minus some. There are around 18,000 clones in the sample; roughly 80% occur only once, and 15% to 20% lies in the top ten. This specimen was peripheral blood mononuclear cells (PBMCs), taken before the second cycle of nivolumab. The origin of the receptors is a human donor with classical Hodgkin lymphoma.

CDR3 sequence (DNA): TGTGCCAGCAGCCCCTCACTCGCTAACTATGGCTACACCTTC. This encodes CASSPSLANYGYTF. The rearrangement links TRBV7-9 to TRBJ1-2, with D unclear. CDR1 and CDR2 from the germline V gene are SEHNR and FQNEAQ (reference sequence). The CDR3 consists of 14 residues. With 5 bases removed from V and 0 bases from J, the gap between germline ends came to 10 bases.

This clone was found once. This chain connects TRBV28 to TRBJ2-7, with 8 bases lining up with TRBD1. V lost 6 bases, J lost 0 bases, and 4 bases stayed unmatched. There are 14 residues in the CDR3. CDR1 is MDHEN and CDR2 is SYDVKM in the germline V gene. CDR3 region: CASSTTGGSYEQYF. The CDR3 DNA sequence: TGTGCCAGCAGCACTACAGGGGGCTCCTACGAGCAGTACTTC.